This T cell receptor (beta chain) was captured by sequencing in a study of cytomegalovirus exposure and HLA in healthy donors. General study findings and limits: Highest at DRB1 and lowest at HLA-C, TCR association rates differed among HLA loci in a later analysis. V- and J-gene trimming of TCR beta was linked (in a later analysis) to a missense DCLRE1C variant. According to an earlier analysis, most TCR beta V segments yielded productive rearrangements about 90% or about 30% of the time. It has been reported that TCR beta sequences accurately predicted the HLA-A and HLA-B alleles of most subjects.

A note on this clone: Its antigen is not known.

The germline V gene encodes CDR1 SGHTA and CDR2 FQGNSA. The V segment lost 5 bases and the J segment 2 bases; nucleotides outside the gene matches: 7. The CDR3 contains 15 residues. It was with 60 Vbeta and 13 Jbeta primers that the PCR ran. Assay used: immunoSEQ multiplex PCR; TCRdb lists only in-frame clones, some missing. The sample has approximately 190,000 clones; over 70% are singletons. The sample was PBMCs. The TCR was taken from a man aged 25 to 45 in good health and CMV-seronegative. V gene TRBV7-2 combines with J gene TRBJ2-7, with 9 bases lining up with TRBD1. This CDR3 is CASSLRGQGTYEQYF. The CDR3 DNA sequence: TGTGCCAGCAGCCTCCGAGGACAGGGGACCTACGAGCAGTACTTC.